The 8 T cell receptor beta chains listed next were all sequenced from one sample in a study of T cells after yellow fever vaccination. TCRdb processed the 5' RACE reads anew with MiXCR; each CDR3 protein has one entry. Counted here are roughly 330,000 distinct CDR3 sequences, around 6.8% occurring once; the ten biggest clones make up 15% to 20%. The sequencing here drew on PBMCs, taken 35 to 50 days after the first yellow fever vaccination. The receptors shown here come from a man between 18 and 35 years old who received the YFV17D yellow fever vaccine.

The table lists this clonotype with a few counts. The chain employs TRBV4-3 and TRBJ2-7; D possibly matches TRBD1 or TRBD2 (5 bases each). The germline CDR1 and CDR2 sequences are LGHNA and YSLEER. The ends were cut back, 1 base at V and 0 bases at J, with 10 bases in the middle. CDR3 size: 15 residues. CDR3 sequence (DNA): TGCGCCAGCAGCCAAGGCCGGGACCGCTCCTACGAGCAGTACTTC. It translates to CASSQGRDRSYEQYF.

This chain connects TRBV20-1 to TRBJ2-7, with D maybe TRBD2 (6 bases). Trimming shortened V by 4 bases and J by 6 bases, and 25 bases separated the two germline ends. CDR3 length equals 16 residues. Germline V CDR1 and CDR2: DFQATT, SNEGSKA (reference sequence). The CDR3 DNA reads TGCAGTGCTATGTACCCTTACCGCGGCGGGGCTGTCGAGCAGTACTTC. Its translation: CSAMYPYRGGAVEQYF.

The table lists this clonotype with a count of one. V and J are TRBV4-1 and TRBJ2-2; D not certain. In germline, CDR1 is MGHRA, CDR2 YSYEKL. Trimming cost V 0 bases and J 1 base, with 12 bases left between them. This CDR3 is built from 17 residues. CDR3 sequence (DNA): TGCGCCAGCAGCCAAGATAGAATTACTGGGAACACCGGGGAGCTGTTTTTT. Encoded protein: CASSQDRITGNTGELFF.

This clonotype was detected a few times. This chain connects TRBV21-1 to TRBJ2-5; the table's D call, TRBD1, was not checked against the DNA. TRBV21-1 is designated a pseudogene. The CDR3 is 16 residues long. DNA for the CDR3: TGTGCCAGCAGCCCCCGAGGTGCAGGGCTGGGGGAGACCCAGTACTTC. Protein sequence: CASSPRGAGLGETQYF.

The chain is built from TRBV19 and TRBJ2-1; 7 bases are a match to TRBD1. Germline V gives CDR1 LNHDA, CDR2 SQIVND (reference sequence). The CDR3 has 14 residues. Trimming cost V 5 bases and J 6 bases; bases outside gene matches: 7. The CDR3 loop reads CASSLSRQGNEQFF. DNA for the CDR3: TGTGCCAGTAGTTTATCTAGACAGGGCAATGAGCAGTTCTTC.

For this clonotype: This clone may be a read error of a much larger clone one base away. The CDR3 protein is CASSLDGISKGYTF. The CDR3 DNA follows: TGTGCCAGCAGTTTAGACGGGATTTCAAAGGGCTACACCTTC. The chain uses TRBV12-3 or TRBV12-4 and TRBJ1-2; D is uncertain. Deletions cut 1 base from V and 8 bases from J, with 14 bases between. This CDR3 region has 14 residues.

This clonotype was counted a few times. The rearrangement uses TRBV19 and TRBJ2-7, with 7 bases lining up with TRBD1. CDR1 is LNHDA, CDR2 SQIVND, per germline (reference sequence). The V gene end was trimmed by 5 bases and the J gene end by 2 bases; junction bases not matched to a gene: 6. This CDR3 is 14 amino acids long. CDR3 loop: CASSYRGSTYEQYF. Written as DNA, the CDR3 is TGTGCCAGTAGTTACAGGGGCTCGACCTACGAGCAGTACTTC.

This clonotype showed up just a few times. The chain is built from TRBV24-1 and TRBJ2-5; tentatively, D is TRBD1 (6 bases). This CDR3 contains 15 residues. Germline values: CDR1 KGHDR, CDR2 SFDVKD. Trimming took off 4 bases at V and 3 bases at J, with 14 bases between the two ends. In nucleotides, the CDR3 is TGTGCCACCAGTGACGCTTCACAGGGTAAAGAGACCCAGTACTTC. Translated, it gives CATSDASQGKETQYF.